These T cell receptor beta chains were read from a single sample in a study of CXCR3-negative and CXCR3-positive naive CD8 T cells. From the 5' RACE reads, TCRdb lists one entry per CDR3 protein and no DNA. In total, the table holds under 90,000 distinct CDR3 sequences. The sequenced sample consisted of naive CXCR3+ CD8+ T cells from blood. These receptors originate from a human donor in good health. Some clones in this sample may be carry-over from other donors' samples. The CDR3 runs from the conserved cysteine through the conserved F or W.

V gene	J gene	CDR3 protein
TRBV29-1	TRBJ2-7	CSVSQTGAQSYEQYF
TRBV5-6	TRBJ2-7	CASNAGNSYEQYF
TRBV10-3	TRBJ2-1	CAIKEYGTGVVGEQFF
TRBV23-1	TRBJ2-3	CASSNEDRGDLSTDTQYF
TRBV7-6	TRBJ2-1	CASSLRRGGNEQFF
TRBV23-1	TRBJ1-5	CASSQCHFEYSNQPQHF
TRBV5-4	TRBJ1-1	CASSLGIQNTEAFF
TRBV13	TRBJ1-6	CASSQRGSYNSPLHF
TRBV4-1	TRBJ2-3	CASSPHFGTDTQYF
TRBV5-1	TRBJ2-3	CASSLTTPDTQYF
TRBV7-2	TRBJ2-5	CASSLEAWQGQETQYF
TRBV20-1	TRBJ2-1	CSVPRPGLANNEQFF
TRBV4-1	TRBJ1-4	CASSQIQAGGREKLFF
TRBV28	TRBJ2-3	CASRPRSDTSTDTQYF
TRBV11-3	TRBJ2-3	CASSKGTSETQYF
TRBV14	TRBJ2-3	CASSQLDYTDTQYF
TRBV7-2	TRBJ2-7	CASSLTSSYEQYF
TRBV3-1	TRBJ2-1	CASSRDLAVEQFF
TRBV29-1	TRBJ2-7	CSVVWDTEYEQYF
TRBV30	TRBJ2-1	CAWSVTSRNEQFF
TRBV28	TRBJ2-7	CASSLRGITYEQYF
TRBV20-1	TRBJ2-3	CSAIPPWTDYTDTQYF
TRBV6-5	TRBJ2-1	CASSLAGVNYNEQFF
TRBV7-6	TRBJ2-7	CASSFELTYEQYF
TRBV24-1	TRBJ2-2	CAASGATGELFF
TRBV20-1	TRBJ1-1	CIVPGQGLYPSF
TRBV28	TRBJ2-1	CATLQYGTSGTVSSYNEQFF
TRBV4-1	TRBJ2-2	CASSQDRESGELFF
TRBV29-1	TRBJ1-2	CSVRRSEGYTF
TRBV7-2	TRBJ2-7	CASSFKASGSNEQYF
TRBV24-1	TRBJ2-3	CATSDSAQGDSTDTQYF
TRBV4-3	TRBJ2-1	CASSHTSGGNEQFF
TRBV9	TRBJ2-4	CASSVSGAANIQYF
TRBV3-1	TRBJ2-1	CASSQLQGGWFNEQFF
TRBV20-1	TRBJ2-7	CSARSSGGPWYEQYF
TRBV28	TRBJ2-5	CASSLSVHKETQYF
TRBV5-1	TRBJ2-3	CASSLGSKDTDTQYF